This T cell receptor beta chain appears in the sequencing data of a study of blood T cell repertoires in COVID-19. Here immunoSEQ multiplex PCR was the method, and the copy in TCRdb shows in-frame clones only, minus some. Counted here are some 330,000 clones, 80% to 90% occurring once; the ten biggest clones make up approximately 1.9%. Germline-derived CDR1 and CDR2 are MNHEY and SVGAGI. The CDR3 extends over 15 amino acids. V lost 1 base to trimming and J lost 2 bases, with 9 bases between them. Sequencing was carried out using PBMCs or T cells enriched from blood (not recorded which). This chain links TRBV6-5 with TRBJ1-5, with D perhaps TRBD1 (5 bases). This clonotype originated in a man aged 35 to 55 in a cohort exposed to, infected with or recovered from COVID-19 (not recorded which). In DNA form, the CDR3 reads TGTGCCAGCAGTTACTTCCAGGGCGGCAATCAGCCCCAGCATTTT. Its protein product is CASSYFQGGNQPQHF.